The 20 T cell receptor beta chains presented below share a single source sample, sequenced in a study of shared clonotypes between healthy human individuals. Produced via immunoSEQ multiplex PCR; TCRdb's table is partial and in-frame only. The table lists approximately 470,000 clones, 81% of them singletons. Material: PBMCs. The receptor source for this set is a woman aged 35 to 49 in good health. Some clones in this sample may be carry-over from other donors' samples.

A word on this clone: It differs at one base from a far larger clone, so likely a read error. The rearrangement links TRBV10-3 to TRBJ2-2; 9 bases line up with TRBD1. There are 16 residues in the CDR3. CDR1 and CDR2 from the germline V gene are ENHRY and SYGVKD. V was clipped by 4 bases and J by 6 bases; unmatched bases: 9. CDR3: CAISGTRGQGAGELFF. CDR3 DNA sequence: TGTGCCATCAGTGGCACGAGGGGACAGGGCGCCGGGGAGCTGTTTTTT.

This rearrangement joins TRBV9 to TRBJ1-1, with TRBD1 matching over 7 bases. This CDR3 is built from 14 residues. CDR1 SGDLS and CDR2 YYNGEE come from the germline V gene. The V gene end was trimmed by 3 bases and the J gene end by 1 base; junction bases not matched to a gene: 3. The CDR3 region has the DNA TGTGCCAGCAGCGCGGGACAGCCGAACACTGAAGCTTTCTTT. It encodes CASSAGQPNTEAFF. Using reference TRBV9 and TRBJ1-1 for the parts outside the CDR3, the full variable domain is DSGVTQTPKHLITATGQRVTLRCSPRSGDLSVYWYQQSLDQGLQFLIQYYNGEERAKGNILERFSAQQFPDLHSELNLSSLELGDSALYFCASSAGQPNTEAFFGQGTRLTVV.

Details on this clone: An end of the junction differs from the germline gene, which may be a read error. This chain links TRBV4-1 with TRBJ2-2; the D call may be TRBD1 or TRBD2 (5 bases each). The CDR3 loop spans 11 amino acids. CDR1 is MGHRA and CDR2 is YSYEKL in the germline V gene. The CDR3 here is CASSQPGALFF. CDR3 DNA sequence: TGCGCCAGCAGCCAGCCCGGGGCGCTGTTTTTT.

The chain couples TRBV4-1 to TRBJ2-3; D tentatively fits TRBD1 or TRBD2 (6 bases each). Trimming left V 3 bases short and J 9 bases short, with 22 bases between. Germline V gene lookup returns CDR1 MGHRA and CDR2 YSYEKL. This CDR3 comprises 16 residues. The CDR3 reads CASSHKEGNPTGTQYF. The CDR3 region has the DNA TGCGCCAGCAGCCATAAGGAGGGGAACCCCACAGGGACGCAGTATTTT.

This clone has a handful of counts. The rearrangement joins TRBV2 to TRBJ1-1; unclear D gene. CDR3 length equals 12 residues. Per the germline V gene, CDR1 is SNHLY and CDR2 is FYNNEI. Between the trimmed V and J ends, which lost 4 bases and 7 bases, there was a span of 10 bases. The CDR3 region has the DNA TGTGCCAGCAGTGGGTCCGGGGTTGAAGCTTTCTTT. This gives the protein CASSGSGVEAFF.

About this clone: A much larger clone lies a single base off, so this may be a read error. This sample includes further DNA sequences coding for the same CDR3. CDR3 region: CASSLWATSGSSYNEQFF. The DNA of the CDR3 is TGTGCCAGTAGCTTATGGGCCACTAGCGGGAGCTCCTACAATGAGCAGTTCTTC. The chain employs TRBV7-2 and TRBJ2-1; 11 positions match TRBD2. Germline CDR1 and CDR2: SGHTA and FQGNSA. This CDR3 comprises 18 residues.

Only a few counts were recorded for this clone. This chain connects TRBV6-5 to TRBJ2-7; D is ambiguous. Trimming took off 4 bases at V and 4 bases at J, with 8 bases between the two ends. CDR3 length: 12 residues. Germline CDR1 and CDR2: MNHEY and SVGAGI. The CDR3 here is CASSSPGYEQYF. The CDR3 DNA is TGTGCCAGCAGTTCTCCTGGGTACGAGCAGTACTTC.

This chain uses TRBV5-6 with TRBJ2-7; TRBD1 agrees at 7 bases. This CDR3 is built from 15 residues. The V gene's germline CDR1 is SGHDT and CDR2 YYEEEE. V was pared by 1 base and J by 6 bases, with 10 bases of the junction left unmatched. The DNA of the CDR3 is TGTGCCAGCAGCTTGCTCTCAGACAGGGCAAGCGAGCAGTACTTC. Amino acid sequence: CASSLLSDRASEQYF.

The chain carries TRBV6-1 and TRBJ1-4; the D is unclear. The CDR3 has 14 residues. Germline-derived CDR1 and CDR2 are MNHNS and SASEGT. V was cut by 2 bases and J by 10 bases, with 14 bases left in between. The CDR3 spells CASSERGTLVKLFF. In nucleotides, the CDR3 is TGTGCCAGCAGTGAACGGGGAACCCTGGTAAAACTGTTTTTT.

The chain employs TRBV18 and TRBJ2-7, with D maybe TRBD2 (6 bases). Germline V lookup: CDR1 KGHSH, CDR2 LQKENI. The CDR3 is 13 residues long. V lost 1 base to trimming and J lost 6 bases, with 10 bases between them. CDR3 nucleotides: TGTGCCAGCTCACCACGCCAGGGAGGCGAGCAGTACTTC. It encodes CASSPRQGGEQYF.

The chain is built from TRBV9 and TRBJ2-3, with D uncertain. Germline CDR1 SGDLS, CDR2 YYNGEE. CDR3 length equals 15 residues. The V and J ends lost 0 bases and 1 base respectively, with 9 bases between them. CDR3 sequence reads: CASSVGVGRTDTQYF. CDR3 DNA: TGTGCCAGCAGCGTAGGGGTCGGCCGCACAGATACGCAGTATTTT.

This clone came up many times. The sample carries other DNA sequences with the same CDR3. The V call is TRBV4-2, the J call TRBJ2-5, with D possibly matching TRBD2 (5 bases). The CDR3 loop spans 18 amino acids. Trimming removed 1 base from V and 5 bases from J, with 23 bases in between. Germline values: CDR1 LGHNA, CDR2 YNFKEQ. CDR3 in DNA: TGTGCCAGCAGCCAAGGGAGTTTGGCGGCTTCCCGCGGGGAGACCCAGTACTTC. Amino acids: CASSQGSLAASRGETQYF.

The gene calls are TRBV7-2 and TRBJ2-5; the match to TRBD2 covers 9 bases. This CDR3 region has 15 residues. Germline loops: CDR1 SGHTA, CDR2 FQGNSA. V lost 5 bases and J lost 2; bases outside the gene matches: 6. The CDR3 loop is CASSPGLAVQETQYF. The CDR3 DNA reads TGTGCCAGCAGCCCGGGACTAGCTGTTCAAGAGACCCAGTACTTC.

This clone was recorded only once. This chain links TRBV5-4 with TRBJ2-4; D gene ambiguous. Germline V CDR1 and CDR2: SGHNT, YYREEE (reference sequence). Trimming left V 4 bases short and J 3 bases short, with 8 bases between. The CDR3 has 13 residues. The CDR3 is CASSHPDKNIQYF. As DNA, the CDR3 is TGTGCCAGCAGCCACCCCGACAAAAACATTCAGTACTTC.

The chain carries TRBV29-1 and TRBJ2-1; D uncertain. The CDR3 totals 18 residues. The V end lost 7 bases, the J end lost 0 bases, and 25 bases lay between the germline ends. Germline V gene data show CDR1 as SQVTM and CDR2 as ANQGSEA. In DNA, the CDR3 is TGCAGCGGGGTGGTTAGTTGGGGTTTCACGAGCTCCTACAATGAGCAGTTCTTC. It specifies CSGVVSWGFTSSYNEQFF.

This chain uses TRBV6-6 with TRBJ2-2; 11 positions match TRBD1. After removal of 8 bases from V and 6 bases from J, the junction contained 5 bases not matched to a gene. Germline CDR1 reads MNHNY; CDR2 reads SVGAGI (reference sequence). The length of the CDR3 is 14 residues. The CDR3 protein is CASRDRGSSGELFF. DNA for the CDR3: TGTGCCAGCCGGGACAGGGGGTCATCCGGGGAGCTGTTTTTT.

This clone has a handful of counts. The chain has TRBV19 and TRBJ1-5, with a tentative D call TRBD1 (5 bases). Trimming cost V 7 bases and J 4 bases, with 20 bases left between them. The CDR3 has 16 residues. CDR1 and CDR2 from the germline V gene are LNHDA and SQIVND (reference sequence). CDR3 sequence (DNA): TGTGCCAGTACTCAAATGGATAGGGGTGGGAATCAGCCCCAGCATTTT. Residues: CASTQMDRGGNQPQHF.

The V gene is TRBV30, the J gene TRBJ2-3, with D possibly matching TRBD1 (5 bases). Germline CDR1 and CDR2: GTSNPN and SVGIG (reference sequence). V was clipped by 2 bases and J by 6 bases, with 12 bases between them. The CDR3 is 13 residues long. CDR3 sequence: CAWSRTAGDTQYF. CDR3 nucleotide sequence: TGTGCCTGGAGTCGTACAGCAGGGGATACGCAGTATTTT.

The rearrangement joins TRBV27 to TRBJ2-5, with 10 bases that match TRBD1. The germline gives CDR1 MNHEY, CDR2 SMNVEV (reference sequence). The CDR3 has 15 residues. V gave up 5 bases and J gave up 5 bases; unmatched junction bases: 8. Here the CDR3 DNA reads TGTGCCAGCAGTGATCGACAGGGGGCAGGGGAGACCCAGTACTTC. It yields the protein CASSDRQGAGETQYF.

The chain's CDR3 is CASSTPGSSTEAFF. CDR3 DNA sequence: TGTGCCAGCAGCACCCCCGGCAGTAGCACTGAAGCTTTCTTT. V is TRBV7-9 and J is TRBJ1-1; D unclear. CDR1 is SEHNR and CDR2 is FQNEAQ in the germline V gene (reference sequence). CDR3 length: 14 residues. Trimming pared 5 bases from V and 4 bases from J, leaving 14 bases between. Based on the CDR3 plus reference TRBV7-9 and TRBJ1-1, the full variable domain is DTGVSQNPRHKITKRGQNVTFRCDPISEHNRLYWYRQTLGQGPEFLTYFQNEAQLEKSRLLSDRFSAERPKGSFSTLEIQRTEQGDSAMYLCASSTPGSSTEAFFGQGTRLTVV.